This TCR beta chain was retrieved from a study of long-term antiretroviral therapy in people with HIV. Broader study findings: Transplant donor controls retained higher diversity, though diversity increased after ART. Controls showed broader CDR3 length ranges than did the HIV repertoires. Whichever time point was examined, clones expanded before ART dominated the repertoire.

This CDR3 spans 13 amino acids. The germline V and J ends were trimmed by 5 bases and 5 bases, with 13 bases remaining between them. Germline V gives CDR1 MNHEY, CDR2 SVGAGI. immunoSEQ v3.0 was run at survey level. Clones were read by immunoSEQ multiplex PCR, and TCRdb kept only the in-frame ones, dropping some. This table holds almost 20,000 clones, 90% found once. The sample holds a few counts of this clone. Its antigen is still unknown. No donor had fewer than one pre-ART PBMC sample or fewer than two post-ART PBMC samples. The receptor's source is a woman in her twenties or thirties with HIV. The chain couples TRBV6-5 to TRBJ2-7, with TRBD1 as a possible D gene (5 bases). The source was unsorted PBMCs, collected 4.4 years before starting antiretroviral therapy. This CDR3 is CASSPIGVHEQYF. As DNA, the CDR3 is TGTGCCAGCAGTCCTATAGGGGTACACGAGCAGTACTTC.